These T cell receptor beta chains were read from a single sample in a study of blood T cell repertoires in COVID-19. Sequencing was performed with immunoSEQ multiplex PCR; in TCRdb, only in-frame clones are kept and a portion is missing. This table holds 380,000 or so clones, 89% found once. Sequencing was done on a sample of peripheral blood. Receptor source: a man aged 35-49 years with acute or convalescent COVID-19. Both conserved end residues are part of each CDR3. The D gene is left open where the match is weak. Clone size is not always given. Where it is, it says once, few, many or a class for expanded clones.

CDR3aa,CDR3nt,abundance,d_gene,j_gene,v_gene
CASSFPTGGNIQYF,TGTGCCAGCAGTTTCCCCACGGGTGGAAACATTCAGTACTTC,-,-,TRBJ2-4,TRBV28
CASSMAGDIYEQYF,TGTGCCAGTAGTATGGCGGGGGATATCTACGAGCAGTACTTC,-,TRBD2,TRBJ2-7,TRBV19
CATSPSGQETQYF,TGTGCCACCAGTCCTAGCGGGCAAGAGACCCAGTACTTC,-,TRBD2,TRBJ2-5,TRBV24-1
CASSEVSGRAWDEQFF,TGCGCCAGCAGTGAGGTTAGCGGGAGGGCTTGGGATGAGCAGTTCTTC,-,TRBD2,TRBJ2-1,TRBV10-1
CASSPDTAGNTIYF,TGTGCCAGTAGTCCGGACACGGCTGGAAACACCATATATTTT,-,-,TRBJ1-3,TRBV19
CASSNTRTSGKETQYF,TGTGCCAGCAGCAACACCCGGACTAGCGGGAAAGAGACCCAGTACTTC,-,TRBD2,TRBJ2-5,TRBV7-2
CASSAPGQGNTEAFF,TGTGCCAGCAGTGCCCCAGGACAGGGAAACACTGAAGCTTTCTTT,-,TRBD1,TRBJ1-1,TRBV6-2/TRBV6-3
CSVEGGSEAFF,TGCAGCGTTGAAGGTGGCTCTGAAGCTTTCTTT,once,-,TRBJ1-1,TRBV29-1
CASSRGVDQPQHF,TGTGCCAGCAGCCGAGGAGTGGATCAGCCCCAGCATTTT,once,-,TRBJ1-5,TRBV6-5
CATIVGRTQYF,TGTGCCACGATAGTTGGCAGGACGCAGTATTTT,once,-,TRBJ2-3,TRBV3-1/TRBV3-2
CASSLGEGRQHF,TGCGCCAGCAGCTTGGGTGAGGGCCGCCAGCATTTT,-,-,TRBJ1-5,TRBV5-1
CASSHPWRSGNEQFF,TGCGCCAGCAGCCATCCTTGGCGGAGCGGGAATGAGCAGTTCTTC,-,-,TRBJ2-1,TRBV4-1
CASSQSRSHTF,TGTGCCAGCAGTCAGTCACGTTCCCACACCTTC,-,-,TRBJ1-2,TRBV12-3/TRBV12-4
CASSYNRENQPQHF,TGTGCCAGCAGTTACAACAGGGAGAATCAGCCCCAGCATTTT,few,-,TRBJ1-5,TRBV6-5
CASSPYGPGQGVNRELFF,TGTGCCAGCAGCCCATATGGACCGGGACAGGGCGTCAACCGGGAGCTGTTTTTT,once,TRBD1,TRBJ2-2,TRBV7-3
CASSVSRGSTDTQYF,TGTGCCAGCAGCGTATCTCGCGGGAGCACAGATACGCAGTATTTT,-,-,TRBJ2-3,TRBV9
CASTSRPGLAYEQYF,TGTGCCAGTACCTCAAGACCGGGACTAGCCTACGAGCAGTACTTC,-,TRBD2,TRBJ2-7,TRBV19
CASSLTLVNEQFF,TGTGCCAGCAGCTTAACCCTTGTGAATGAGCAGTTCTTC,-,-,TRBJ2-1,TRBV7-3
CASSEDRGSRGYTF,TGTGCCAGCAGTGAGGACAGGGGTTCTCGTGGCTACACCTTC,-,TRBD1,TRBJ1-2,TRBV27
CASSVGSTPDQPQHF,TGTGCCAGCAGCGTAGGGAGTACGCCGGATCAGCCCCAGCATTTT,-,-,TRBJ1-5,TRBV9
CATSREAQKDYGYTF,TGTGCCACCAGCAGAGAAGCACAGAAGGACTATGGCTACACCTTC,-,-,TRBJ1-2,TRBV15
CASSVEESGYGYTF,TGTGCCAGCAGCGTAGAAGAGTCGGGCTATGGCTACACCTTC,-,-,TRBJ1-2,TRBV9
CASSGQLNRVRSYEQYF,TGTGCCAGCAGTGGGCAACTAAACAGGGTAAGGTCCTACGAGCAGTACTTC,-,-,TRBJ2-7,TRBV6-1
CASSFRPQHF,TGTGCCAGCAGTTTTCGTCCCCAGCATTTT,-,-,TRBJ1-5,TRBV6-6
CASSSRDLEAFF,TGTGCCAGCAGCTCGCGGGACCTTGAAGCTTTCTTT,once,-,TRBJ1-1,TRBV7-8
CASSIVDNEQFF,TGTGCCAGTAGTATCGTTGACAATGAGCAGTTCTTC,once,-,TRBJ2-1,TRBV19
CAWSGGSGNNEQFF,TGTGCCTGGAGTGGGGGTAGCGGAAACAATGAGCAGTTCTTC,-,-,TRBJ2-1,TRBV30
CASSPIVPNEQFF,TGTGCCAGCAGTCCCATAGTCCCCAATGAGCAGTTCTTC,-,-,TRBJ2-1,TRBV28
CASSLGGGLNTQYF,TGTGCCAGCAGCTTGGGCGGGGGCCTTAATACGCAGTATTTT,-,-,TRBJ2-3,TRBV11-2
CATSDLRTGRGAFF,TGTGCCACCAGTGATCTTCGGACAGGGAGGGGAGCTTTCTTT,-,TRBD1,TRBJ1-1,TRBV24-1
CASDGTGGNQPQHF,TGTGCCAGCGATGGGACGGGAGGCAATCAGCCCCAGCATTTT,-,-,TRBJ1-5,TRBV2
CASRPDSPGAFF,TGTGCCAGCAGACCGGACAGTCCCGGGGCTTTCTTT,-,-,TRBJ1-1,TRBV6-4
CASTQGTSGLGYNEQFF,TGTGCCAGCACCCAGGGTACTAGCGGGTTAGGGTACAATGAGCAGTTCTTC,-,TRBD2,TRBJ2-1,TRBV7-9
CASRPRQGASHGYTF,TGTGCCAGCAGACCTAGACAGGGGGCGAGTCATGGCTACACCTTC,-,TRBD1,TRBJ1-2,TRBV27
CASTLGDSRGYTF,TGTGCCAGCACCTTGGGGGACAGTCGCGGCTACACCTTC,once,TRBD1,TRBJ1-2,TRBV5-4
CASSLNAGSYEQYF,TGTGCCAGCAGCTTAAATGCGGGTTCCTACGAGCAGTACTTC,-,-,TRBJ2-7,TRBV7-3
CASSLGLAGEQFF,TGTGCCAGCAGTTTGGGACTAGCCGGTGAGCAGTTCTTC,-,TRBD2,TRBJ2-1,TRBV27
CAHCRGSNTEAFF,TGTGCCCACTGTCGGGGATCGAACACTGAAGCTTTCTTT,few,-,TRBJ1-1,TRBV28
CAISPMISGSTGELFF,TGTGCCATCAGCCCAATGATTAGCGGGTCCACCGGGGAGCTGTTTTTT,-,TRBD2,TRBJ2-2,TRBV10-3
CASSFAGAKNIQYF,TGTGCCAGCAGCTTTGCGGGAGCCAAAAACATTCAGTACTTC,-,-,TRBJ2-4,TRBV11-2
CASSRGTGYTDTQYF,TGTGCCAGTAGTAGAGGGACAGGGTACACAGATACGCAGTATTTT,-,TRBD1,TRBJ2-3,TRBV19
CASTQGSTEAFF,TGTGCCAGTACTCAGGGTAGCACTGAAGCTTTCTTT,once,-,TRBJ1-1,TRBV19
CASSQDLGTGNQPQHF,TGTGCCAGCAGCCAAGATCTAGGGACAGGGAATCAGCCCCAGCATTTT,-,TRBD1,TRBJ1-5,TRBV4-2
CATSASRRAGAFF,TGTGCCACCAGTGCCTCGCGTCGGGCGGGAGCTTTCTTT,few,-,TRBJ1-1,TRBV24-1
CASSFNQGGGAFF,TGTGCCAGCAGCTTCAACCAGGGAGGCGGCGCTTTCTTT,once,-,TRBJ1-1,TRBV7-2
CASRPDSPEAFF,TGTGCCAGCAGGCCTGACAGCCCAGAAGCTTTCTTT,once,-,TRBJ1-1,TRBV6-6
CASGQGVTGELFF,TGTGCCAGCGGGCAGGGGGTCACCGGGGAGCTGTTTTTT,-,TRBD1,TRBJ2-2,TRBV28
CATTQARGPKMNTEAFF,TGTGCCACAACACAAGCCAGGGGGCCGAAGATGAACACTGAAGCTTTCTTT,once,TRBD1,TRBJ1-1,TRBV24-1
CASSKVGGGYTF,TGTGCCAGCAGCAAAGTGGGAGGAGGCTACACCTTC,-,-,TRBJ1-2,TRBV21-1
CASREGAPNEKLFF,TGTGCCAGCAGAGAGGGGGCTCCTAATGAAAAACTGTTTTTT,-,TRBD1,TRBJ1-4,TRBV7-2
CASSQDLALTTNSPLHF,TGTGCCAGCAGCCAAGATCTAGCTCTTACGACGAATTCACCCCTCCACTTT,once,-,TRBJ1-6,TRBV4-2
CASSPPRRSSYNEQFF,TGTGCCAGCAGTCCTCCCCGGCGGAGCTCCTACAATGAGCAGTTCTTC,-,-,TRBJ2-1,TRBV28
CASSRRGLEQYF,TGTGCCAGCAGCCGCAGGGGCCTCGAGCAGTACTTC,few,-,TRBJ2-7,TRBV5-8
CASSLTGGKRDTGELFF,TGTGCCAGCAGTTTGACAGGGGGTAAAAGGGACACCGGGGAGCTGTTTTTT,-,TRBD1,TRBJ2-2,TRBV27
CASSAWVGDDEKLFF,TGTGCCAGCTCAGCCTGGGTGGGAGATGATGAAAAACTGTTTTTT,-,-,TRBJ1-4,TRBV18